This TCR beta chain was recovered during a study of cytomegalovirus exposure and HLA in healthy donors. Findings and caveats of the study: Later analysis identified a missense DCLRE1C variant that was linked to TCR beta V- and J-gene trimming. It emerged from a later analysis that several of the most significant clusters appeared to be linked to common viral pathogens.

As concerns this clone: Its target is not known.

The study ran its PCR with 60 Vbeta and 13 Jbeta primers. Assay used: immunoSEQ multiplex PCR; TCRdb lists only in-frame clones, some missing. The sample holds about 88,000 clones; approximately 79% are singletons and the top ten take roughly 2.5%. The source is a man aged 25 to 45 in good health and CMV-seronegative. Sequenced material: PBMCs.

The CDR3 is CASTNLGQTSSGNTIYF. For the CDR3, the DNA is TGTGCCAGCACCAACTTAGGACAGACCTCCTCTGGAAACACCATATATTTT. The V call is TRBV18, the J call TRBJ1-3; tentative D call: TRBD1 (6 bases). Per the germline V gene, CDR1 is KGHSH and CDR2 is LQKENI. Trimming removed 8 bases from V and 0 bases from J, with 20 bases in between. The CDR3 is 17 amino acids.